A single sample is the source of the 5 T cell receptor beta chains below, sequenced in a study of cytotoxic CD8 clonotypes in ibrutinib-treated CLL. Profiled with immunoSEQ multiplex PCR; TCRdb holds only in-frame clones, not every one. The profile covers approximately 100,000 clones, with about 72% appearing a single time and 25% to 40% taken by the ten largest. The specimen comprised PBMCs, sampled after 12 months of ibrutinib treatment. Source of these receptors: a human donor with chronic lymphocytic leukemia.

This clone was recorded once. This rearrangement joins TRBV7-2 to TRBJ2-3; no definite D call. From germline, CDR1 is SGHTA and CDR2 FQGNSA. The CDR3 is 11 residues long. The V gene lost 5 bases and the J gene lost 2 bases, with 2 bases spanning the gap. Written as DNA, the CDR3 is TGTGCCAGCAGCCCCACAGATACGCAGTATTTT. Amino acids: CASSPTDTQYF. The whole variable domain, remainder taken from reference TRBV7-2 and TRBJ2-3, is GAGVSQSPSNKVTEKGKDVELRCDPISGHTALYWYRQSLGQGLEFLIYFQGNSAPDKSGLPSDRFSAERTGGSVSTLTIQRTQQEDSAVYLCASSPTDTQYFGPGTRLTVL.

This clone was counted between two and nine times. This chain uses TRBV9 with TRBJ2-1, with D unresolved. Germline loops: CDR1 SGDLS, CDR2 YYNGEE. This CDR3 has 12 amino acids. V was clipped by 0 bases and J by 8 bases, with 6 bases between them. DNA for the CDR3: TGTGCCAGCAGCGTAGTTGCGTATGAGCAGTTCTTC. It specifies CASSVVAYEQFF.

This chain joins TRBV21-1 and TRBJ2-2; the tabulated D call, TRBD1, remains unverified against the DNA. TRBV21-1 is shown as a pseudogene. This CDR3 has 17 amino acids. CDR3 coding DNA: TGTGCCAGCAGCAAAGTCCCAGGGGATAAGAACACCGGGGAGCTGTTTTTT. It codes for CASSKVPGDKNTGELFF.

Many counts were recorded for this clone. Other DNA sequences in this specimen translate into the identical CDR3. J is TRBJ2-1 and V is TRBV18; the match to TRBD1 covers 7 bases. V gave up 3 bases and J gave up 7 bases; unmatched junction bases: 3. This CDR3 comprises 13 residues. Germline V CDR1 and CDR2: KGHSH, LQKENI. CDR3 DNA: TGTGCCAGCTCACCCGGACAGGAGAATGAGCAGTTCTTC. Its translation is CASSPGQENEQFF.

The V gene is TRBV7-8, the J gene TRBJ1-1; D is perhaps TRBD1 (5 bases). In germline, CDR1 is SGHVS, CDR2 FQNEAQ. The CDR3 runs to 13 residues. With 10 bases removed from V and 5 bases from J, the gap between germline ends came to 17 bases. CDR3 protein: CATSLGGKTEAFF. The CDR3 DNA is TGTGCCACCTCCCTGGGGGGGAAGACTGAAGCTTTCTTT.